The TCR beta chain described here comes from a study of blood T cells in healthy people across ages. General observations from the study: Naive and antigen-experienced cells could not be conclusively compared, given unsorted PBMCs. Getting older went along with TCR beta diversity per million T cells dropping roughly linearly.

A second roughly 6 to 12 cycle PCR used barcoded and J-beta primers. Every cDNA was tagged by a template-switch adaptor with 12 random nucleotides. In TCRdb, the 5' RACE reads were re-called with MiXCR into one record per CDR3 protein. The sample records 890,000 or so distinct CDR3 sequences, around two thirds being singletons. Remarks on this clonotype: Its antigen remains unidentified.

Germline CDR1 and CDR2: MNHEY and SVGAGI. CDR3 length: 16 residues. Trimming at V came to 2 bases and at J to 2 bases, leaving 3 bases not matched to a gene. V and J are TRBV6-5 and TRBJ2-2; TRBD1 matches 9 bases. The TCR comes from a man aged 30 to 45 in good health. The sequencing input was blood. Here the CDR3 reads CASSYTQGANTGELFF. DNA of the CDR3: TGTGCCAGCAGTTACACACAGGGGGCTAACACCGGGGAGCTGTTTTTT.